The T cell receptor (beta chain) under discussion was sequenced for a study of T cell responses to AZD1222 COVID-19 vaccine. The CDR3 loop spans 14 amino acids. Germline CDR1 SNHLY, CDR2 FYNNEI. Trimming pared 1 base from V and 0 bases from J, leaving 7 bases between. The assay was immunoSEQ multiplex PCR, and TCRdb's table has in-frame clones only and misses some. The sample includes 90,000 to 150,000 clones, about 89% of them seen just once. The chain employs TRBV2 and TRBJ2-7; D may match TRBD1 or TRBD2 (5 bases each). This TCR came from an adult in good health. The material was peripheral blood, obtained on day 0 of AZD1222 vaccination. The CDR3 sequence is CASSEGGSSYEQYF. CDR3 coding DNA: TGTGCCAGCAGTGAAGGGGGGAGCTCCTACGAGCAGTACTTC.